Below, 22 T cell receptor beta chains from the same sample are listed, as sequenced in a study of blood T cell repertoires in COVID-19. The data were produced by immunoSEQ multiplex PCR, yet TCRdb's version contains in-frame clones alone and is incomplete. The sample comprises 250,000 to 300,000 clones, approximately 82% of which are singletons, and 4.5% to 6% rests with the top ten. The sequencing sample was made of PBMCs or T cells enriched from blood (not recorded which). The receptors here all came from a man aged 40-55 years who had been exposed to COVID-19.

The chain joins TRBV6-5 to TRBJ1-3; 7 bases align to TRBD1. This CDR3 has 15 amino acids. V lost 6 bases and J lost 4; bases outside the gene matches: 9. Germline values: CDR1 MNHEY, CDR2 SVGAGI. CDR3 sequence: CASRGRTGEGNTIYF. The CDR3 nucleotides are TGTGCCAGCAGGGGTAGGACAGGCGAGGGAAACACCATATATTTT.

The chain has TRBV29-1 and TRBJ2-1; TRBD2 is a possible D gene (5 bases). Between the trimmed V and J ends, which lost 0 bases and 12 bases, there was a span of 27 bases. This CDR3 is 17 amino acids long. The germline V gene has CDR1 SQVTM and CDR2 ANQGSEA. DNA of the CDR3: TGCAGCGTTGAAGATCTTCCCGGAGACTATACCTTCCTCTTGCAGTTCTTC. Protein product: CSVEDLPGDYTFLLQFF.

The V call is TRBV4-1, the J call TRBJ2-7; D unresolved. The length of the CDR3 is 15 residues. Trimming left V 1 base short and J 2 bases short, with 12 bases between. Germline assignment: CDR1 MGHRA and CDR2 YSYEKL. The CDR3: CASSQGVQYTYEQYF. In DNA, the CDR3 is TGCGCCAGCAGCCAAGGGGTACAGTACACCTACGAGCAGTACTTC.

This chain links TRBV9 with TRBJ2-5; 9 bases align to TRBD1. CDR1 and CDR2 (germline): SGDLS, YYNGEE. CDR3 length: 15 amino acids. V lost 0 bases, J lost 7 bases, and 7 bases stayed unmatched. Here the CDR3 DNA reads TGTGCCAGCAGCGTAGGGACCGACAGGGGGAGGACCCAGTACTTC. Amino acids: CASSVGTDRGRTQYF.

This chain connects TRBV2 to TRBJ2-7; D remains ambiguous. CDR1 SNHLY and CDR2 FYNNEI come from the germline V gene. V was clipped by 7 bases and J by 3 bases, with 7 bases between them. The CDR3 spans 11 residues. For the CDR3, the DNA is TGTGCCAGCACTAGGAACTACGAGCAGTACTTC. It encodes CASTRNYEQYF.

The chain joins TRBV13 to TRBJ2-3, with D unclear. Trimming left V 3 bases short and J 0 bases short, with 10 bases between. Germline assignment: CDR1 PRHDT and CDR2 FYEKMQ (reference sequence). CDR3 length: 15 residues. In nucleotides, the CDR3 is TGTGCCAGCAGCTTTTATGGCCAGAGCACAGATACGCAGTATTTT. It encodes CASSFYGQSTDTQYF.

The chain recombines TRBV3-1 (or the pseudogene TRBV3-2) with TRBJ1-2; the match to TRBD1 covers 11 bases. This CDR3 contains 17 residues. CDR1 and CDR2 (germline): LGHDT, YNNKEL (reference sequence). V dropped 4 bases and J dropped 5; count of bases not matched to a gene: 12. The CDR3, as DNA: TGTGCCAGCAGCCCGAGCGGACAGGGGGCTTATGGGTATGGCTACACCTTC. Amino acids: CASSPSGQGAYGYGYTF.

The CDR3 reads CASSYGLPETQYF. CDR3 coding DNA: TGTGCCAGCAGTTACGGTCTACCAGAGACCCAGTACTTC. The chain has TRBV27 and TRBJ2-5; no definite D call. V dropped 4 bases and J dropped 4 bases, with 10 bases sitting between them. Germline CDR1 reads MNHEY; CDR2 reads SMNVEV (reference sequence). This CDR3 contains 13 residues.

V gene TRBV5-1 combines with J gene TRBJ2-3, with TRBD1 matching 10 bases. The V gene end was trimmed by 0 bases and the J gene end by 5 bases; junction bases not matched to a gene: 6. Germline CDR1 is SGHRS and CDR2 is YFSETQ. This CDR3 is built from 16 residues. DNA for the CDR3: TGCGCCAGCAGCTTGGCCGACCGGGACAGGGGAGATACGCAGTATTTT. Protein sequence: CASSLADRDRGDTQYF.

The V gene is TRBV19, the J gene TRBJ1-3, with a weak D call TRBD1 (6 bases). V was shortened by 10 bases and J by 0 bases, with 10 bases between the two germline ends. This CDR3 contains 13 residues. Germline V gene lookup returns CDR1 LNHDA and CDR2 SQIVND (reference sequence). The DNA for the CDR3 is TGTGCCACTAGACAGGTCTCTGGAAACACCATATATTTT. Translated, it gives CATRQVSGNTIYF.

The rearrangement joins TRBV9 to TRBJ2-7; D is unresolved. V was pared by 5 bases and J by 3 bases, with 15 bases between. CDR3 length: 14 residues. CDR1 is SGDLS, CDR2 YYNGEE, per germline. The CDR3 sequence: CASSRAGDNYEQYF. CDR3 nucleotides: TGTGCCAGCAGTAGAGCCGGAGATAACTACGAGCAGTACTTC.

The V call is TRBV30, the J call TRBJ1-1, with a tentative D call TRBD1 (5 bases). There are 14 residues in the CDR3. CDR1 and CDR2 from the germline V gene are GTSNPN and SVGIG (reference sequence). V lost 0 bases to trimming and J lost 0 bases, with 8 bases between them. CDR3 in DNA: TGTGCCTGGAGTGTAGGGACTTTGAACACTGAAGCTTTCTTT. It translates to CAWSVGTLNTEAFF.

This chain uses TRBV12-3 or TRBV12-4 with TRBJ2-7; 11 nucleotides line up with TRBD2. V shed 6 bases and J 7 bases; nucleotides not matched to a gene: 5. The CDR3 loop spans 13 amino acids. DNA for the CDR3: TGTGCCAGCAGCCCCGGGACTAGCGGAGAGCAGTACTTC. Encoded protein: CASSPGTSGEQYF.

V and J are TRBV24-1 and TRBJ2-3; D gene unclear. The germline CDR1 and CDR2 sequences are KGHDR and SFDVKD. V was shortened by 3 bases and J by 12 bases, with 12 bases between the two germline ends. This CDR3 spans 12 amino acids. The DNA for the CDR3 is TGTGCCACCAGTGATCCCCTACTGTTACAGTATTTT. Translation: CATSDPLLLQYF.

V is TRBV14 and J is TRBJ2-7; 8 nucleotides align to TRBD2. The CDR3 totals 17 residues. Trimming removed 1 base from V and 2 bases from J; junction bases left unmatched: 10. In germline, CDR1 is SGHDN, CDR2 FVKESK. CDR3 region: CASSQAPSGSPTYEQYF. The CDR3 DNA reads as TGTGCCAGCAGCCAAGCGCCAAGCGGGAGTCCGACCTACGAGCAGTACTTC.

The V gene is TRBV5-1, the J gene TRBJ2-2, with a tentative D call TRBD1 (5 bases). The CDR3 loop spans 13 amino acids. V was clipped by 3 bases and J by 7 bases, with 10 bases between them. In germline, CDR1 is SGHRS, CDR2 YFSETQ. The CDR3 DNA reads TGCGCCAGCAGCTCTCAGGGTGACGGGGAGCTGTTTTTT. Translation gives CASSSQGDGELFF. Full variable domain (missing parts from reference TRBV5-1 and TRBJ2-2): KAGVTQTPRYLIKTRGQQVTLSCSPISGHRSVSWYQQTPGQGLQFLFEYFSETQRNKGNFPGRFSGRQFSNSRSEMNVSTLELGDSALYLCASSSQGDGELFFGEGSRLTVL.

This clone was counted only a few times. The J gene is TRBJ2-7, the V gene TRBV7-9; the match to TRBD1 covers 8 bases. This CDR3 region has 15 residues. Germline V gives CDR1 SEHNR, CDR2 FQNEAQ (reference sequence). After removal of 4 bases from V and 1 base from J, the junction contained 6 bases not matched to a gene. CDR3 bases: TGTGCCAGCAGCTCCAGAGGACAGGGTTCCTACGAGCAGTACTTC. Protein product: CASSSRGQGSYEQYF.

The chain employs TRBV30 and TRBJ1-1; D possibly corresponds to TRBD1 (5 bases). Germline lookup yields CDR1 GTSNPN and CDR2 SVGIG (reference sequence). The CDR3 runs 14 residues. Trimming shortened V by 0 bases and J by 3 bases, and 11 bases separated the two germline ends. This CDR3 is CAWSVWGGDTEAFF. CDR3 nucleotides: TGTGCCTGGAGTGTATGGGGAGGGGACACTGAAGCTTTCTTT.

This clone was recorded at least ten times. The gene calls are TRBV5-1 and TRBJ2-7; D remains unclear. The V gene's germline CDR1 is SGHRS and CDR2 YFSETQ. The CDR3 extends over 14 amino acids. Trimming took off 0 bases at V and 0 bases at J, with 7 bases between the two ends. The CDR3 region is CASSLGHSSYEQYF. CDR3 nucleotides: TGCGCCAGCAGCTTGGGACATAGCTCCTACGAGCAGTACTTC.

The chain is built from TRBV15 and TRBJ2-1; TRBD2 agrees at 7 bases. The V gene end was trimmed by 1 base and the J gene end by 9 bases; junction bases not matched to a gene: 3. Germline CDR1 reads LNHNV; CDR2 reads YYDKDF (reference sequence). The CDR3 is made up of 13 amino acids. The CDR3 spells CATSRGTGGEQFF. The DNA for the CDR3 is TGTGCCACCAGCAGAGGTACGGGGGGTGAGCAGTTCTTC.

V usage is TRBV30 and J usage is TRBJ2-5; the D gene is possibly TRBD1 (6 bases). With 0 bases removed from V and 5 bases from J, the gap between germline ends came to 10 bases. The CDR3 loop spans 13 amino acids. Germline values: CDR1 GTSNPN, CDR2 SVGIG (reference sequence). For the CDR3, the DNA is TGTGCCTGGAGTGTAACAGGGCTGGAGACCCAGTACTTC. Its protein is CAWSVTGLETQYF. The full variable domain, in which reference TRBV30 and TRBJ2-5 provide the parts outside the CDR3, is SQTIHQWPATLVQPVGSPLSLECTVEGTSNPNLYWYRQAAGRGLQLLFYSVGIGQISSEVPQNLSASRPQDRQFILSSKKLLLSDSGFYLCAWSVTGLETQYFGPGTRLLVL.

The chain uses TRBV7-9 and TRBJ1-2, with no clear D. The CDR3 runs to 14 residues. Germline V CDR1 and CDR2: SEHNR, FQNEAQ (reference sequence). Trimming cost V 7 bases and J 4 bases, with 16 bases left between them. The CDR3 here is CASTPRREVYGYTF. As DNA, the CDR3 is TGTGCCAGCACCCCTCGTAGAGAGGTCTATGGCTACACCTTC.